Presented here are 3 T cell receptor beta chains from one specimen sequenced in a study of neurological immune-mediated disorders. TCRdb redid the calling of the 5' RACE reads with MiXCR, one entry per CDR3 protein. Of over 55,000 distinct CDR3 sequences listed, about 10% are singletons. Time point in this sample: longitudinal time-point 1 (baseline). The source material was PBMCs. These receptors all stem from a male donor with HTLV-1-associated myelopathy (HAM/TSP).

In its sample, this clonotype was seen many times. V and J are TRBV20-1 and TRBJ2-5, with 10 bases aligning to TRBD2. J gave up 8 bases and V 6 bases, and 12 bases lay outside the gene matches. CDR3 size: 14 residues. Germline CDR1 DFQATT, CDR2 SNEGSKA (reference sequence). CDR3: CSAYSGGTFGTQYF. The CDR3 region has the DNA TGCAGTGCGTATAGCGGGGGGACGTTTGGAACCCAGTACTTC.

This clonotype was seen only once. The rearrangement uses TRBV5-1 and TRBJ2-1; 10 positions match TRBD2. CDR1 is SGHRS, CDR2 YFSETQ, per germline. Germline trimming cut 3 bases from V and 10 bases from J; bases unmatched to any gene: 1. The CDR3 covers 12 residues. For the CDR3, the DNA is TGCGCCAGCAGCTCGGGACTAGCGGAGCAGTTCTTC. Protein: CASSSGLAEQFF. Together with reference TRBV5-1 and TRBJ2-1, the CDR3 gives the full variable domain: KAGVTQTPRYLIKTRGQQVTLSCSPISGHRSVSWYQQTPGQGLQFLFEYFSETQRNKGNFPGRFSGRQFSNSRSEMNVSTLELGDSALYLCASSSGLAEQFFGPGTRLTVL.

This clonotype came up many times. This chain connects TRBV11-3 to TRBJ2-3; no reliable D call. The V end lost 2 bases, the J end lost 8 bases, and 14 bases lay between the germline ends. Per the germline V gene, CDR1 is SGHNT and CDR2 is YENEEA. There are 14 residues in the CDR3. DNA of the CDR3: TGTGCCAGCAGCTTACACCCTGGGGTCAGTACGCAGTATTTT. Translating it yields CASSLHPGVSTQYF.